This TCR beta chain was documented in a study of T cells after yellow fever vaccination. Whole-study findings and limits: Detected again after the booster were most primary-vaccination clones, at about 96% CD4 and approximately 90% CD8.

UMIs were added to TCR cDNA along with a universal primer site when it was made by 5'RACE template switching. MiXCR, run by TCRdb on the 5' RACE reads, gives a single entry per CDR3 protein. Among some 290,000 distinct CDR3 sequences listed, roughly 10% were seen once. This clonotype appeared a few times. Its antigen is as yet unknown. Looked up from germline, CDR1 is SEHNR and CDR2 is FQNEAQ (reference sequence). Between the trimmed V and J ends, which lost 0 bases and 4 bases, there was a span of 19 bases. The CDR3 consists of 17 residues. Sequences were derived from CD4+ T cells sorted from PBMCs, sampled 45 days after the yellow fever booster vaccination. V gene TRBV7-9 combines with J gene TRBJ2-7, with D tentatively TRBD2 (5 bases). The clonotype was recovered from a man aged 18-30 years who received the YFV17D yellow fever vaccine. The CDR3 DNA sequence: TGTGCCAGCAGCTTAGCGCCGGCTAGCCCTTTCGCTTACGAGCAGTACTTC. Amino acid sequence: CASSLAPASPFAYEQYF.